This paragraph reports one T cell receptor beta chain. Here immunoSEQ multiplex PCR was the method, and the copy in TCRdb shows in-frame clones only, minus some. The table includes about 120,000 clones, about 90% detected once. The data were obtained in a study of control samples from healthy donors and cancer patients. CDR1 is MRHNA and CDR2 is SNTAGT in the germline V gene. Trimming took 4 bases from V and 7 from J, leaving 20 bases between them. CDR3 length: 16 amino acids. Sequencing was carried out using blood. This TCR was sampled from a man aged 18 to 30 in good health. The V and J genes are TRBV6-4 and TRBJ2-1; D may be TRBD2 (7 bases). CDR3 loop: CASSARQEGGRNEQFF. The CDR3 bases are TGTGCCAGCAGTGCCCGACAGGAGGGGGGGAGAAATGAGCAGTTCTTC.